This T cell receptor (beta chain) was sequenced for a study of beta chain features in type 1 diabetes. This clone was detected a few times. Its antigen remains unidentified. Sorted populations all exceeded 98% purity. As every portion of the isolated RNA was reverse transcribed, the sequencing read expressed TCRB transcripts. Sequencing was performed with immunoSEQ multiplex PCR; in TCRdb, only in-frame clones are kept and a portion is missing. Of hundreds of thousands of clones listed, 13% to 15% are singletons. Study observations and caveats: In every one of the four CD4+ subsets, TCRB CDR3s were moderately but significantly shorter in Type 1 diabetes patients.

The CDR3 totals 14 residues. V lost 2 bases to trimming and J lost 5 bases, with 11 bases between them. Germline V gene data show CDR1 as SGHRS and CDR2 as YFSETQ. Source material: naive CD4+ T cells from blood. The chain recombines TRBV5-1 with TRBJ2-1; D possibly corresponds to TRBD2 (6 bases). The source is a young man with type 1 diabetes. The CDR3 DNA reads TGCGCCAGCAGCTTTGCCGGCGGGGACAATGAGCAGTTCTTC. It yields the protein CASSFAGGDNEQFF.